Following are 6 T cell receptor beta chains from one sample sequenced in a study of cytomegalovirus exposure and HLA in healthy donors. A multiplex PCR was run with 60 Vbeta primers and 13 Jbeta primers. Here immunoSEQ multiplex PCR was the method, and the copy in TCRdb shows in-frame clones only, minus some. The sample lists some 120,000 clones; around 85% were seen once. The material sequenced was PBMCs. The receptors were sampled from a man younger than 30 in good health and CMV-seropositive.

The CDR3 DNA reads as TGTGCCAGCAGCTTGGTGGACAGGGGTGCCTACGAGCAGTACTTC. Residues: CASSLVDRGAYEQYF. The chain uses TRBV5-6 and TRBJ2-7, with 9 bases lining up with TRBD1. Germline trimming cut 0 bases from V and 2 bases from J; bases unmatched to any gene: 3. The CDR3 spans 15 residues. Per the germline V gene, CDR1 is SGHDT and CDR2 is YYEEEE.

This clone was recorded only once. V usage is TRBV18 and J usage is TRBJ2-3; 12 bases fit TRBD1. The CDR3 consists of 15 residues. Germline V gene lookup returns CDR1 KGHSH and CDR2 LQKENI. The V and J ends lost 3 bases and 5 bases, in that order; junction bases with no gene match: 3. The CDR3 is CASSPGQGAIDTQYF. Here the CDR3 DNA reads TGTGCCAGCTCACCGGGACAGGGGGCGATAGATACGCAGTATTTT.

The J gene is TRBJ2-7, the V gene TRBV5-6; maybe TRBD2 (5 bases). The CDR3 length is 14 residues. Between the trimmed V and J ends, which lost 0 bases and 3 bases, there was a span of 10 bases. Germline-derived CDR1 and CDR2 are SGHDT and YYEEEE. CDR3 DNA: TGTGCCAGCAGCTTGGGAGGGTTCGGCTACGAGCAGTACTTC. Protein product: CASSLGGFGYEQYF.

This rearrangement joins TRBV30 to TRBJ1-2, with 11 bases lining up with TRBD1. Germline CDR1 and CDR2: GTSNPN and SVGIG (reference sequence). The CDR3 totals 12 residues. J was trimmed by 8 bases and V by 7 bases; bases with no gene match: 6. CDR3 nucleotide sequence: TGTGCCTCAGGACAGGGGGCTGTCGGCTACACCTTC. This codes for CASGQGAVGYTF.

This clone was seen a single time. V and J are TRBV30 and TRBJ1-6; D unclear. Trimming cost V 2 bases and J 4 bases, with 6 bases left between them. From germline, CDR1 is GTSNPN and CDR2 SVGIG (reference sequence). CDR3 size: 13 residues. CDR3: CAWSTGYNSPLHF. CDR3 coding DNA: TGTGCCTGGAGTACGGGGTATAATTCACCCCTCCACTTT.

This chain links TRBV10-3 with TRBJ2-7; 10 positions agree with TRBD2. Germline V gene lookup returns CDR1 ENHRY and CDR2 SYGVKD. The CDR3 contains 14 residues. V shed 6 bases and J 5 bases; nucleotides not matched to a gene: 7. CDR3 sequence reads: CAIRPGLAHDEQYF. The CDR3 DNA is TGTGCCATCAGACCGGGACTAGCGCATGACGAGCAGTACTTC.